This T cell receptor beta chain was observed in a study of T cell responses to AZD1222 COVID-19 vaccine. Study-level results: Repertoire sampling occurred only after the peak T cell response. The donor cohort was predominantly white British with a female majority, and clonal diversity may have been underestimated. Baseline serology detected seropositivity in only six AZD1222 recipients.

As to this clone: The antigen is undetermined.

Some clones are missing from TCRdb's copy, which holds only in-frame ones; the method was immunoSEQ multiplex PCR. Altogether around 150,000 clones are present, over 75% being singletons, with the ten largest covering more than 4%. V was shortened by 0 bases and J by 7 bases, with 15 bases between the two germline ends. The CDR3 is 14 residues long. In germline, CDR1 is GTSNPN, CDR2 SVGIG (reference sequence). The sample in question was peripheral blood, obtained 28 days after the second AZD1222 dose. The TCR originated in an adult who received the AZD1222 COVID-19 vaccine. The chain links TRBV30 to TRBJ2-5; D not resolved. The DNA of the CDR3 is TGTGCCTGGAGTGTAAAACAGAACCCTCGGACCCAGTACTTC. It translates to CAWSVKQNPRTQYF.